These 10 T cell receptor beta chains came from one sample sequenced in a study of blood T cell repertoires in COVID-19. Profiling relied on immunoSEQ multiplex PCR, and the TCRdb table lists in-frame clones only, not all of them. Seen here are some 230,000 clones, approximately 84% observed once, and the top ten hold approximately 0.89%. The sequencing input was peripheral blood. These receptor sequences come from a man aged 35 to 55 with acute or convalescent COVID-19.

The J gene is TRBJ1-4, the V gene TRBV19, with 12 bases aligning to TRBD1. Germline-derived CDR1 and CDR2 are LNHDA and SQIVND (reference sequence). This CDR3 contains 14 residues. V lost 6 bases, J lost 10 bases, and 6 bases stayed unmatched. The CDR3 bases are TGTGCCAGTAGCCCGGGACAGGGGGCAGCAAAACTGTTTTTT. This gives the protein CASSPGQGAAKLFF.

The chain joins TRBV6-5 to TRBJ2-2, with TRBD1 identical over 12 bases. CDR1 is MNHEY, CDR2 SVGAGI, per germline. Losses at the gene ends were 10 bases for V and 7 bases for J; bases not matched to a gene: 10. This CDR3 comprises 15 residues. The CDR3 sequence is CATIPGQGAVGELFF. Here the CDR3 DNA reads TGTGCCACCATACCGGGACAGGGGGCTGTCGGGGAGCTGTTTTTT.

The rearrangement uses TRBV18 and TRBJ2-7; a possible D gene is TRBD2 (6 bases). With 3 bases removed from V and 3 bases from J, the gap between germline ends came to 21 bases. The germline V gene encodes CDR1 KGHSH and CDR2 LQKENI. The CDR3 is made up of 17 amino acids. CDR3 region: CASSPRGEAGTFYEQYF. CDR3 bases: TGTGCCAGCTCACCTCGTGGGGAAGCAGGGACTTTCTACGAGCAGTACTTC.

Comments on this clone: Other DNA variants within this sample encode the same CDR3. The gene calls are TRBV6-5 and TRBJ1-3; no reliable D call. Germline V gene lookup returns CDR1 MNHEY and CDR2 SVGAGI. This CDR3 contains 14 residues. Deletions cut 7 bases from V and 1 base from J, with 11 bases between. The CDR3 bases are TGTGCCAGCAAAACATCGGGTTCTGGAAACACCATATATTTT. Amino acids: CASKTSGSGNTIYF.

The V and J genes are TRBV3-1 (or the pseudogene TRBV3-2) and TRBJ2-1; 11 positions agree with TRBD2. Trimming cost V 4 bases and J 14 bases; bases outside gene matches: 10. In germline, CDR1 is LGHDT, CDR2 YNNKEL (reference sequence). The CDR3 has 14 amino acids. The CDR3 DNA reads TGTGCCAGCAGCCCTGGACTAGCGGGCCTCAGGGAGTTCTTC. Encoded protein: CASSPGLAGLREFF.

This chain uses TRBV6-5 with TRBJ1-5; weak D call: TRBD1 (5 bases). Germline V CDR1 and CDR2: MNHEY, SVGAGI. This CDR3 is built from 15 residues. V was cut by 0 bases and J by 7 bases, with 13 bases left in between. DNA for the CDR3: TGTGCCAGCAGTTACTCGAACGGGGGGGAGCAGCCCCAGCATTTT. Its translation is CASSYSNGGEQPQHF.

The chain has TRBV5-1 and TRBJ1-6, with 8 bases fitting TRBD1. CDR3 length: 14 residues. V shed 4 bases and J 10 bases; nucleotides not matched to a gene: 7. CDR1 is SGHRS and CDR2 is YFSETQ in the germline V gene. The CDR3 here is CASSRQGLGSPLHF. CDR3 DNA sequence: TGCGCCAGCAGCCGACAGGGGCTGGGCTCACCCCTCCACTTT.

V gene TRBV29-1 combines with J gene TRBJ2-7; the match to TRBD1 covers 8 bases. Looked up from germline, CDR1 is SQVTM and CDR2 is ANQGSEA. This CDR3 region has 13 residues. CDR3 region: CGIRTGYSYEQYF. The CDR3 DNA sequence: TGCGGTATTCGGACAGGGTACTCCTACGAGCAGTACTTC.

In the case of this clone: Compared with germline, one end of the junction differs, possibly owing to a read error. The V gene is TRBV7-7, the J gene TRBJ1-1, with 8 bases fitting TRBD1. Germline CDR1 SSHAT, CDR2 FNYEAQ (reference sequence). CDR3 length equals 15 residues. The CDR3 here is CASSFLDRGNTEAFF. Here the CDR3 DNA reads TGTGCTAGCAGCTTTCTTGACAGGGGCAACACTGAAGCTTTCTTT.

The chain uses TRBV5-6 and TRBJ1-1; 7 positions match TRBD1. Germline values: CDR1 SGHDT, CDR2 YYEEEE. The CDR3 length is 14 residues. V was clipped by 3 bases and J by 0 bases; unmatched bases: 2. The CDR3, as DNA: TGTGCCAGCAGCTCCCAGGGGGTGAACACTGAAGCTTTCTTT. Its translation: CASSSQGVNTEAFF. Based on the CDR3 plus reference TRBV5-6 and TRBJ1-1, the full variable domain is DAGVTQSPTHLIKTRGQQVTLRCSPKSGHDTVSWYQQALGQGPQFIFQYYEEEERQRGNFPDRFSGHQFPNYSSELNVNALLLGDSALYLCASSSQGVNTEAFFGQGTRLTVV.